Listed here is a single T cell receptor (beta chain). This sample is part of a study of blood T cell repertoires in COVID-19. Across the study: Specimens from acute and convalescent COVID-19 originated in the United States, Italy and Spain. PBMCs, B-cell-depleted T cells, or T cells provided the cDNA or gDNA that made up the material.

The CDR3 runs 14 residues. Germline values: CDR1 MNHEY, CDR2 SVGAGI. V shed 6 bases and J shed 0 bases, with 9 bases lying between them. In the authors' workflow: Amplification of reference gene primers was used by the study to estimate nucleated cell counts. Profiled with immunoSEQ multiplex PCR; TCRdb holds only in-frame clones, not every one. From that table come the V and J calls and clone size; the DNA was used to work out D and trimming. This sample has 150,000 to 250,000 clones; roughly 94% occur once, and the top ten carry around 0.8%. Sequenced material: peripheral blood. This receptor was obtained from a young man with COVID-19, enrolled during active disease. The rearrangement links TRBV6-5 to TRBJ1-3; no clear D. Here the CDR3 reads CASSPRASGNTIYF. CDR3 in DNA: TGTGCCAGCAGCCCGAGAGCCTCTGGAAACACCATATATTTT.